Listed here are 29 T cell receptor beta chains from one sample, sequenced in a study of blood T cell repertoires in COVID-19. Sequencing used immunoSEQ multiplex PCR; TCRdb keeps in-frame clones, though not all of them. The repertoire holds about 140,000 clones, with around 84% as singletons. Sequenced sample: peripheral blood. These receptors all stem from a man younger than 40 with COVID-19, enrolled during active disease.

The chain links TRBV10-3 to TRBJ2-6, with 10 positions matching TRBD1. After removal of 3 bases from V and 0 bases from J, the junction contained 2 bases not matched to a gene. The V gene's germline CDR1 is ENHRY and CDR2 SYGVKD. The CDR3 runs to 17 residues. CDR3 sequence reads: CAISDGTGVSGANVLTF. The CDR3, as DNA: TGTGCCATCAGTGACGGGACAGGGGTCTCTGGGGCCAACGTCCTGACTTTC.

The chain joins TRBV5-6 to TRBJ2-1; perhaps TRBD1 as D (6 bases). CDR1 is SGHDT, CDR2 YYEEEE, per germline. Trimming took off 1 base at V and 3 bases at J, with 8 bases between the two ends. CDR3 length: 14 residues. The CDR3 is CASSLPGDYNEQFF. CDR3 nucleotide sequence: TGTGCCAGCAGCTTGCCAGGGGACTACAATGAGCAGTTCTTC.

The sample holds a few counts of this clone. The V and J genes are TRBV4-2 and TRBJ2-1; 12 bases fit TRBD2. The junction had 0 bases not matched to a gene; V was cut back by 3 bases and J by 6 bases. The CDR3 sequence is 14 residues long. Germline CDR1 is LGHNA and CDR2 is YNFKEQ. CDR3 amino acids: CASSQTSGSNEQFF. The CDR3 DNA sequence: TGTGCCAGCAGCCAGACTAGCGGGAGCAATGAGCAGTTCTTC.

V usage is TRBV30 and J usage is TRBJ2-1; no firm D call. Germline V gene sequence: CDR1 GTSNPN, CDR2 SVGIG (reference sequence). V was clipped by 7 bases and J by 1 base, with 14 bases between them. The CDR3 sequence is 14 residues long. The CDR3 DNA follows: TGTGCCTCGACTCCGGCGGATTCCTACAATGAGCAGTTCTTC. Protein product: CASTPADSYNEQFF.

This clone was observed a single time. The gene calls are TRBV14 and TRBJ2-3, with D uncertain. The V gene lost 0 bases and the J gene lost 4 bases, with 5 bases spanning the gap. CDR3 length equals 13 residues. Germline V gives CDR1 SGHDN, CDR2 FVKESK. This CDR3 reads CASSQDLADTQYF. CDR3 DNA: TGTGCCAGCAGCCAAGATCTCGCAGATACGCAGTATTTT.

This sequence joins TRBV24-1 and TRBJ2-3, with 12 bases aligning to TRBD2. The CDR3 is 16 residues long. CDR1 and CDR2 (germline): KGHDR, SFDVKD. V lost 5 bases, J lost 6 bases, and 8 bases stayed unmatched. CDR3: CATSVRLAGEADTQYF. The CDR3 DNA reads TGTGCCACCAGTGTCCGACTAGCGGGAGAGGCTGATACGCAGTATTTT.

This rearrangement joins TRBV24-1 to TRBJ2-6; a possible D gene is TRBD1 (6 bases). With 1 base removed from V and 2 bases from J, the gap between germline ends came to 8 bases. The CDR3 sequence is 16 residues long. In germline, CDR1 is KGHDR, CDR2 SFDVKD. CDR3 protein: CATSDFNRAGANVLTF. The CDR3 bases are TGTGCCACCAGTGATTTTAACAGGGCTGGGGCCAACGTCCTGACTTTC.

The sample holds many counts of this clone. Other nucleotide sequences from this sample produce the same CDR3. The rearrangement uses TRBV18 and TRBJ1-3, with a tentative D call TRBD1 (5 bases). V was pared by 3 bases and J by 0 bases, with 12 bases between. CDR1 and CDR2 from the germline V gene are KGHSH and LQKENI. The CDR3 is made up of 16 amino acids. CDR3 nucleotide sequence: TGTGCCAGCTCACCGAGACAGTTAAGCTCTGGAAACACCATATATTTT. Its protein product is CASSPRQLSSGNTIYF.

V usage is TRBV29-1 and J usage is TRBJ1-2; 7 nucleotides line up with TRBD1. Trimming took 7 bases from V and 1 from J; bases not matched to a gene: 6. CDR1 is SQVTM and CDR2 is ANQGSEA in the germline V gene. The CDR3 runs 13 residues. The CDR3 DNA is TGCAGCGCCTCAGGGGGTATTAACTATGGCTACACCTTC. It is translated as CSASGGINYGYTF.

Here the CDR3 reads CASSRQVVGANVLTF. For the CDR3, the DNA is TGTGCCAGCAGTCGCCAGGTGGTAGGGGCCAACGTCCTGACTTTC. This chain uses TRBV6-5 with TRBJ2-6; D gene ambiguous. V lost 5 bases, J lost 4 bases, and 12 bases lay in between. Germline-derived CDR1 and CDR2 are MNHEY and SVGAGI. The length of the CDR3 is 15 residues.

This CDR3 reads CASSQGPSYPYEQYF. DNA of the CDR3: TGTGCCAGCAGCCAGGGGCCGTCGTACCCCTACGAGCAGTACTTC. The rearrangement links TRBV7-2 to TRBJ2-7; tentative D call: TRBD1 (6 bases). V was pared by 5 bases and J by 2 bases, with 16 bases between. The CDR3 has 15 residues. CDR1 and CDR2 from the germline V gene are SGHTA and FQGNSA.

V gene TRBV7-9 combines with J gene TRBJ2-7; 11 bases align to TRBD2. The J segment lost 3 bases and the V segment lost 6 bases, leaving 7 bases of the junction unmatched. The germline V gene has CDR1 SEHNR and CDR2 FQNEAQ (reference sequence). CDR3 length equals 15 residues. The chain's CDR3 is CASSFTSGSDYEQYF. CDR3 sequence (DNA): TGTGCCAGCAGTTTCACTAGCGGGAGCGACTACGAGCAGTACTTC.

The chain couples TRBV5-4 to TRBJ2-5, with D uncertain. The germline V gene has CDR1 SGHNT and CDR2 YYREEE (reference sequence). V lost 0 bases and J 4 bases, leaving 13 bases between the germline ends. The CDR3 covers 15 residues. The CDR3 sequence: CASSLVTAPGETQYF. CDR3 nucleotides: TGTGCCAGCAGCTTGGTGACTGCCCCGGGAGAGACCCAGTACTTC.

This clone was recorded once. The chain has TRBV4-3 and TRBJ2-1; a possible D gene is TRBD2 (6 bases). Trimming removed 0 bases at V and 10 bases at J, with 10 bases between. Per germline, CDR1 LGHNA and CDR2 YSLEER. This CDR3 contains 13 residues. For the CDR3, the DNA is TGCGCCAGCAGCCAAGATATGGGACTGGAGCAGTTCTTC. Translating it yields CASSQDMGLEQFF.

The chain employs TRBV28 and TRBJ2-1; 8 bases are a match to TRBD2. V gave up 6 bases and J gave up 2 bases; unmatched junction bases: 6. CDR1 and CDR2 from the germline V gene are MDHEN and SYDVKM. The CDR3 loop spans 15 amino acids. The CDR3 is CASRTSGGAYNEQFF. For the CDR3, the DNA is TGTGCCAGCAGAACGTCCGGGGGGGCCTACAATGAGCAGTTCTTC.

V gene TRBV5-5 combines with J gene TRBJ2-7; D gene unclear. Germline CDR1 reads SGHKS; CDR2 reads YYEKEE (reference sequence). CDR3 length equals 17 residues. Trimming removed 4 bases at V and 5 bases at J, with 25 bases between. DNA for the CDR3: TGTGCCAGCAGCCCAGGTCCACTGGGCCTTGCATCGCACGAGCAGTACTTC. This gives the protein CASSPGPLGLASHEQYF.

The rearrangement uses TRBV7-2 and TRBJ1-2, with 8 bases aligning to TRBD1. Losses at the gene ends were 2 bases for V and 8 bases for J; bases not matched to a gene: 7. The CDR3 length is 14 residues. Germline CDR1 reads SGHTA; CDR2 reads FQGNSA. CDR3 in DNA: TGTGCCAGCAGCTTAATAGGACAGGGAAGGGGCTACACCTTC. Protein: CASSLIGQGRGYTF.

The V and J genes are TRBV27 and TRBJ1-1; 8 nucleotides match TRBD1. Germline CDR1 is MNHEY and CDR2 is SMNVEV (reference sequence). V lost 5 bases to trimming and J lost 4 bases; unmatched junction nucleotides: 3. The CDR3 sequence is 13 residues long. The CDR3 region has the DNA TGTGCCAGCAGTGTCACAGGGGGCACTGAAGCTTTCTTT. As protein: CASSVTGGTEAFF.

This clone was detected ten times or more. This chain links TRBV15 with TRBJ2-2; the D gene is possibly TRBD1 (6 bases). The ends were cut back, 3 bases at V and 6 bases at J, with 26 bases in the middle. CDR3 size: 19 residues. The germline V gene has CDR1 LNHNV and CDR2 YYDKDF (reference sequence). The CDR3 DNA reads TGTGCCACCAGCAGCCCCTCCCGCGTGCCGGGACATTCATCCGGGGAGCTGTTTTTT. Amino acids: CATSSPSRVPGHSSGELFF.

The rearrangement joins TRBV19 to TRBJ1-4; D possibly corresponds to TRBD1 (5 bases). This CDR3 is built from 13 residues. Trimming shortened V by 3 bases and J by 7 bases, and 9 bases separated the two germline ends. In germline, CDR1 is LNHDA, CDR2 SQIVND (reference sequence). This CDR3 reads CASSILGGEKLFF. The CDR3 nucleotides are TGTGCCAGTAGTATTCTGGGGGGTGAAAAACTGTTTTTT.

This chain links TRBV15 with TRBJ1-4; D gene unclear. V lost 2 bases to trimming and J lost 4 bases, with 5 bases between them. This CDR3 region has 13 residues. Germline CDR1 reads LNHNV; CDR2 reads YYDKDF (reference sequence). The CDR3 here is CATSRQNNEKLFF. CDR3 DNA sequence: TGTGCCACCAGCAGACAAAATAATGAAAAACTGTTTTTT.

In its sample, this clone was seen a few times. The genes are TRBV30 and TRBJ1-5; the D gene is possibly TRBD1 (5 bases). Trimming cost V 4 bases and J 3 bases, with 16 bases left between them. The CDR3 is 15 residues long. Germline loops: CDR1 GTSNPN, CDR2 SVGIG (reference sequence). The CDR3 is CAWTPAAGTNQPQHF. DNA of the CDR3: TGTGCCTGGACCCCCGCGGCGGGGACCAATCAGCCCCAGCATTTT.

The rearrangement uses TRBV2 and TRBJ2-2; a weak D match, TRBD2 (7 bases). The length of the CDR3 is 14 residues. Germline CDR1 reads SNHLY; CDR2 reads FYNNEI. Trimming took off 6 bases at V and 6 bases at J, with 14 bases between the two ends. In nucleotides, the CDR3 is TGTGCCAGCAGAAGAGGGGGGGTAGCCGGGGAGCTGTTTTTT. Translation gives CASRRGGVAGELFF.

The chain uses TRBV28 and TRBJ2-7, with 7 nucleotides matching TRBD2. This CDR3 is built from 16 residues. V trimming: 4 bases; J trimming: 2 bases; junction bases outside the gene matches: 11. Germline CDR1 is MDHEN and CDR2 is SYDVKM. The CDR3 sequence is CASSSSGSGIPYEQYF. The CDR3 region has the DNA TGTGCCAGCAGTTCCTCGGGGAGCGGGATTCCCTACGAGCAGTACTTC.

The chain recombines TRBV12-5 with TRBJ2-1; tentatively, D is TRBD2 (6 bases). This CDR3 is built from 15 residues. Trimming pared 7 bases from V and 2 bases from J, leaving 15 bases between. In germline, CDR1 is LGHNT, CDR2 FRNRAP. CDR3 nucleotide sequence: TGTGCTAGTGCCTCCCGGGGGATGACCTACAATGAGCAGTTCTTC. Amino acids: CASASRGMTYNEQFF.

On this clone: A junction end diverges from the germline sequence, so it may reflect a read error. CDR3 loop: CAISDFGLPTF. Here the CDR3 DNA reads TGTGCCATCAGTGATTTTGGGCTTCCGACCTTC. The chain carries TRBV10-3 and TRBJ2-7; D gene uncertain. The CDR3 totals 11 residues. Per the germline V gene, CDR1 is ENHRY and CDR2 is SYGVKD.

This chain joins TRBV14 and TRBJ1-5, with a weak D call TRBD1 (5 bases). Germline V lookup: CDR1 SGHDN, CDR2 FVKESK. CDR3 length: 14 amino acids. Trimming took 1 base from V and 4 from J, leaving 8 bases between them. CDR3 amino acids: CASSQAGGNQPQHF. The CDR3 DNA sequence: TGTGCCAGCAGCCAAGCCGGGGGAAATCAGCCCCAGCATTTT.

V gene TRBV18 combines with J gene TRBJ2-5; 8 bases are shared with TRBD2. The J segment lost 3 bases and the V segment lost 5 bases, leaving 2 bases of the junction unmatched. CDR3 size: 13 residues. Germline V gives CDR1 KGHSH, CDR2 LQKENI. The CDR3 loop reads CASSAGREETQYF. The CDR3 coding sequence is TGTGCCAGCTCAGCCGGGAGGGAAGAGACCCAGTACTTC. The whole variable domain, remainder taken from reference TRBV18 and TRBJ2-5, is NAGVMQNPRHLVRRRGQEARLRCSPMKGHSHVYWYRQLPEEGLKFMVYLQKENIIDESGMPKERFSAEFPKEGPSILRIQQVVRGDSAAYFCASSAGREETQYFGPGTRLLVL.

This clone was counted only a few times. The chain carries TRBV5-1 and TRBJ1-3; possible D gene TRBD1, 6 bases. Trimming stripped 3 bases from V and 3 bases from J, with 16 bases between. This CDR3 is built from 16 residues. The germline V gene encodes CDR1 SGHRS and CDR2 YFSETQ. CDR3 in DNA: TGCGCCAGCAGCTACAGCAAGACAGGCAATGGAAACACCATATATTTT. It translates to CASSYSKTGNGNTIYF.